Here is one T cell receptor (beta chain) with its context. TCRdb's copy holds only in-frame clones and misses some; the assay was immunoSEQ multiplex PCR. This table holds under 70,000 clones, approximately 85% found once. Trimming stripped 11 bases from V and 5 bases from J, with 15 bases between. The germline CDR1 and CDR2 sequences are MDHEN and SYDVKM. The CDR3 has 12 amino acids. The data originate from a study of glioma-infiltrating T cells after dendritic cell vaccination. Sequenced here: blood, sampled before dendritic cell vaccination. The J gene is TRBJ1-2, the V gene TRBV28; D gene uncertain. This TCR derives from a human donor with glioblastoma. DNA for the CDR3: TGTGCCGGTCTGGAGCGAGGATATGGCTACACCTTC. It encodes CAGLERGYGYTF.